This entry is about one TCR beta chain. Its target is unknown. The study reverse transcribed the entire isolated RNA, so it sequenced expressed TCRB transcripts. Some clones are missing from TCRdb's copy, which holds only in-frame ones; the method was immunoSEQ multiplex PCR. The sample has about 330,000 clones, more than 9.5% seen once. These data come from a study of beta chain features in type 1 diabetes. Overall study findings and caveats: Reads derived from cDNA could over-represent cells showing high TCR expression.

Trimming took off 2 bases at V and 8 bases at J, with 12 bases between the two ends. Germline CDR1 reads SQVTM; CDR2 reads ANQGSEA. The CDR3 has 13 residues. This sequence joins TRBV29-1 and TRBJ1-4; possible D gene TRBD1, 6 bases. Sequencing was carried out using naive CD4+ T cells from blood. The clonotype was recovered from a woman aged 25 to 45 in good health. CDR3 residues: CSVETGKKEKLFF. CDR3 DNA: TGCAGCGTTGAAACAGGGAAGAAGGAAAAACTGTTTTTT.